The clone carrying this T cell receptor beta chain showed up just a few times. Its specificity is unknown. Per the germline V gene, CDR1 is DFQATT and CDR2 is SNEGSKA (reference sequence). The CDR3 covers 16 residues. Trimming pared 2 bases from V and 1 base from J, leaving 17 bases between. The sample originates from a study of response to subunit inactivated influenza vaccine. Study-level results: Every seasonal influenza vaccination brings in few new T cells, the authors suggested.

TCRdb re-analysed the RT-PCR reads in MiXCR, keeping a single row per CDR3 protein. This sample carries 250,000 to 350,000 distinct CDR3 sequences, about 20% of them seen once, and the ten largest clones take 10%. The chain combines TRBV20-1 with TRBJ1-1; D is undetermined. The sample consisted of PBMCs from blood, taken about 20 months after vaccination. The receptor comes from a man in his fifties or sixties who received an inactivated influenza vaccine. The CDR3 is CSARPSGGVANTEAFF. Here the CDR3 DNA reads TGCAGTGCTAGACCCTCCGGTGGGGTCGCGAACACTGAAGCTTTCTTT.